The sequence of this TCR beta chain was determined in a study of blood T cell repertoires in COVID-19. On the study more broadly: Material from acute and convalescent COVID-19 was sourced from the United States, Italy and Spain. Sample material is recorded as cDNA or gDNA derived from T cells, B-cell-depleted T cells, or PBMCs.

The CDR3 is 16 residues long. From germline, CDR1 is LNHNV and CDR2 YYDKDF (reference sequence). Between the trimmed V and J ends, which lost 5 bases and 2 bases, there was a span of 17 bases. This clone was recorded once. Patients from Seattle were sampled longitudinally, starting during active infection. Per the original methods: Estimation of nucleated cell counts was performed using reference gene primer amplification. Here immunoSEQ multiplex PCR was the method, and the copy in TCRdb shows in-frame clones only, minus some. For V, J and clone size, that table is used; D and trimming come from the DNA. Of about 170,000 clones listed, around 86% are singletons.

The sequence derives from an elderly woman with COVID-19, enrolled during active disease. The V call is TRBV15, the J call TRBJ2-3; D remains unclear. The sequenced material came from peripheral blood. CDR3 DNA sequence: TGTGCCACCAGCGGATTACCCAGCGCGGTCACAGATACGCAGTATTTT. Translating gives CATSGLPSAVTDTQYF.